The 27 T cell receptor beta chains listed next were all sequenced from one sample in a study of blood T cells in healthy people across ages. Primers used in a second PCR of about 6 to 11 cycles were a sample-barcoded 5' primer and a J-beta primer mix. TCRdb fed the 5' RACE reads into MiXCR, producing one record per CDR3 protein. The sample consists of 550,000 to 750,000 distinct CDR3 sequences, around 20% of them appearing once. Sequencing was carried out using blood. The receptors here all came from a man between 65 and 80 years old in good health.

This clonotype was picked up many times. CDR3 sequence (DNA): TGTGCCAGCAGTTCCGGGGCGCCTAGCTACAATGAGCAGTTCTTC. Translated: CASSSGAPSYNEQFF. The V call is TRBV6-6, the J call TRBJ2-1; possibly TRBD1 or TRBD2 for D (5 bases each). This CDR3 has 15 amino acids. Trimming removed 4 bases from V and 3 bases from J, with 13 bases in between. CDR1 and CDR2 from the germline V gene are MNHNY and SVGAGI (reference sequence).

The chain uses TRBV7-2 and TRBJ2-3; D is unclear. With 5 bases removed from V and 5 bases from J, the gap between germline ends came to 14 bases. CDR3 length: 14 amino acids. Germline CDR1 is SGHTA and CDR2 is FQGNSA. The CDR3 protein is CASSPDRWGDTQYF. The CDR3 coding sequence is TGTGCCAGCAGCCCCGACCGGTGGGGAGATACGCAGTATTTT.

This clonotype was detected many times. The V call is TRBV5-1, the J call TRBJ1-1; D might be TRBD1 (6 bases). The CDR3 spans 15 residues. Germline loops: CDR1 SGHRS, CDR2 YFSETQ. V was trimmed by 1 base and J by 3 bases, leaving 13 bases between them. For the CDR3, the DNA is TGCGCCAGCAGCTTGCTGGGGGCGGAGGACACTGAAGCTTTCTTT. It encodes CASSLLGAEDTEAFF. Filled out from reference TRBV5-1 and TRBJ1-1, the complete variable domain reads KAGVTQTPRYLIKTRGQQVTLSCSPISGHRSVSWYQQTPGQGLQFLFEYFSETQRNKGNFPGRFSGRQFSNSRSEMNVSTLELGDSALYLCASSLLGAEDTEAFFGQGTRLTVV.

Worth noting for this clonotype: The germline gene is not matched at one end of the junction; a read error may be the cause. The chain joins TRBV5-1 to TRBJ2-4, with TRBD1 matching 10 bases. The CDR3 spans 13 residues. Germline V lookup: CDR1 SGHRS, CDR2 YFSETQ. CDR3 loop: CASNLGQGLNQYF. DNA of the CDR3: TGCGCCAGCAACTTGGGACAGGGGTTAAATCAGTACTTC. Supplemented by reference TRBV5-1 and TRBJ2-4, the full variable domain reads KAGVTQTPRYLIKTRGQQVTLSCSPISGHRSVSWYQQTPGQGLQFLFEYFSETQRNKGNFPGRFSGRQFSNSRSEMNVSTLELGDSALYLCASNLGQGLNQYFGAGTRLSVL.

The chain joins TRBV7-9 to TRBJ2-1; maybe TRBD2 (6 bases). CDR1 and CDR2 from the germline V gene are SEHNR and FQNEAQ (reference sequence). The CDR3 covers 16 residues. Trimming took off 3 bases at V and 0 bases at J, with 12 bases between the two ends. This chain's CDR3 is CASSFSPGSSYNEQFF. CDR3 nucleotides: TGTGCCAGCAGCTTTAGTCCCGGGAGCTCCTACAATGAGCAGTTCTTC.

This clonotype was detected a few times. The V gene is TRBV2, the J gene TRBJ1-5; no clear D. V was cut by 1 base and J by 2 bases, with 12 bases left in between. This CDR3 has 16 amino acids. Germline V gene data show CDR1 as SNHLY and CDR2 as FYNNEI. CDR3 coding DNA: TGTGCCAGCAGTGAAGGGGTAGGGAGCCGCAATCAGCCCCAGCATTTT. It translates to CASSEGVGSRNQPQHF.

This clonotype was found a few times. The genes are TRBV5-1 and TRBJ2-1, with D unresolved. Germline V lookup: CDR1 SGHRS, CDR2 YFSETQ. The length of the CDR3 is 13 residues. V was trimmed by 0 bases and J by 4 bases, leaving 5 bases between them. CDR3 loop: CASSLDYYNEQFF. The CDR3 nucleotides are TGCGCCAGCAGCTTGGATTATTACAATGAGCAGTTCTTC.

V gene TRBV20-1 combines with J gene TRBJ2-3; 8 nucleotides match TRBD2. In germline, CDR1 is DFQATT, CDR2 SNEGSKA (reference sequence). Losses at the gene ends were 3 bases for V and 2 bases for J; bases not matched to a gene: 13. The CDR3 covers 17 residues. This CDR3 is CSASGFLGRGDTDTQYF. The CDR3 bases are TGCAGTGCTAGTGGCTTCCTGGGGCGGGGGGACACAGATACGCAGTATTTT.

This chain uses TRBV11-2 with TRBJ1-4, with D possibly matching TRBD1 (5 bases). The CDR3 loop spans 15 amino acids. V lost 1 base and J lost 7, with 13 bases in between. CDR1 is SGHAT and CDR2 is FQNNGV in the germline V gene. For the CDR3, the DNA is TGTGCCAGCAGCTTAGCGGGCAGGGATACTGAAAAACTGTTTTTT. This gives the protein CASSLAGRDTEKLFF.

The CDR3: CSVIGLAGSNNEQFF. The CDR3 DNA reads as TGCAGTGTCATAGGACTAGCGGGATCGAACAATGAGCAGTTCTTC. V is TRBV20-1 and J is TRBJ2-1; 12 bases map to TRBD2. Losses at the gene ends were 7 bases for V and 5 bases for J; bases not matched to a gene: 9. The CDR3 sequence is 15 residues long. In germline, CDR1 is DFQATT, CDR2 SNEGSKA (reference sequence).

This clonotype was observed a handful of times. The gene calls are TRBV6-5 and TRBJ2-1; D is unclear. V was cut by 0 bases and J by 3 bases, with 3 bases left in between. CDR3 length: 13 amino acids. Germline CDR1 is MNHEY and CDR2 is SVGAGI. CDR3 residues: CASSYSRYNEQFF. CDR3 bases: TGTGCCAGCAGTTACTCTCGCTACAATGAGCAGTTCTTC.

The chain is built from TRBV20-1 and TRBJ2-5; 7 bases are a match to TRBD2. The assigned J gene may be wrong: the sequence end matches TRBJ2-1 better. Germline CDR1 is DFQATT and CDR2 is SNEGSKA (reference sequence). The CDR3 totals 14 residues. CDR3: CSARASGVYNEQFF. The DNA of the CDR3 is TGCAGTGCTAGGGCTAGCGGAGTGTACAATGAGCAGTTCTTC.

The V and J genes are TRBV12-3 or TRBV12-4 and TRBJ2-1; 9 bases line up with TRBD2. Germline trimming cut 0 bases from V and 8 bases from J; bases unmatched to any gene: 11. This CDR3 is built from 17 residues. The CDR3 bases are TGTGCCAGCAGTTTAGCGATCGGTAGCGGGAGTGGCGATGAGCAGTTCTTC. As protein: CASSLAIGSGSGDEQFF.

As regards this clonotype: Mismatch with germline at one junction end may stem from a read error. This chain joins TRBV20-1 and TRBJ2-3, with D tentatively TRBD1 (6 bases). Germline lookup yields CDR1 DFQATT and CDR2 SNEGSKA (reference sequence). The CDR3 sequence is 18 residues long. CDR3 sequence reads: CSASLQGMGSTSTDTQCF. As DNA, the CDR3 is TGCAGTGCTAGCCTGCAGGGGATGGGGTCTACAAGCACAGATACGCAGTGTTTT.

The gene calls are TRBV3-1 and TRBJ1-2; D unclear. The CDR3 is 14 residues long. CDR1 and CDR2 from the germline V gene are LGHDT and YNNKEL (reference sequence). V dropped 1 base and J dropped 8 bases, with 14 bases sitting between them. The CDR3 region has the DNA TGTGCCAGCAGCCAAGGCAGGTCCGTTGTCGGCTACACCTTC. Its translation is CASSQGRSVVGYTF.

This clonotype has a handful of counts. The chain uses TRBV9 and TRBJ1-4; no clear D gene. The CDR3 runs 15 residues. Trimming shortened V by 3 bases and J by 4 bases, and 13 bases separated the two germline ends. Looked up from germline, CDR1 is SGDLS and CDR2 is YYNGEE. The CDR3 loop is CASSAGVGYNEKLFF. The CDR3 region has the DNA TGTGCCAGCAGCGCGGGTGTTGGATATAATGAAAAACTGTTTTTT.

This sequence joins TRBV11-2 and TRBJ1-6; D remains ambiguous. Deletions cut 7 bases from V and 7 bases from J, with 14 bases between. The CDR3 totals 14 residues. CDR1 and CDR2 from the germline V gene are SGHAT and FQNNGV. The DNA for the CDR3 is TGTGCCAGCACCAGGATTACGGACAATTCACCCCTCCACTTT. Translated: CASTRITDNSPLHF.

The chain is built from TRBV20-1 and TRBJ2-5; D gene unclear. The CDR3 length is 12 residues. V shed 5 bases and J shed 0 bases, with 7 bases lying between them. Germline V CDR1 and CDR2: DFQATT, SNEGSKA (reference sequence). In DNA, the CDR3 is TGCAGTGCTTATACGTACCAAGAGACCCAGTACTTC. Protein sequence: CSAYTYQETQYF.

This clonotype was found a few times. V is TRBV10-3 and J is TRBJ2-5; TRBD1 matches at 7 bases. J was trimmed by 11 bases and V by 6 bases; bases with no gene match: 12. Germline values: CDR1 ENHRY, CDR2 SYGVKD. This CDR3 has 13 amino acids. The DNA of the CDR3 is TGTGCCATCAGCGGGACAGTGGGTGGGGAGCAGTACTTC. Amino acid sequence: CAISGTVGGEQYF.

The DNA for the CDR3 is TGTGCCAGCAGTCCCGGGGTCCGCCACTATGGCTACACCTTC. Translation gives CASSPGVRHYGYTF. The chain joins TRBV28 to TRBJ1-2; D not resolved. V lost 5 bases and J 3 bases, leaving 13 bases between the germline ends. The CDR3 extends over 14 amino acids. CDR1 MDHEN and CDR2 SYDVKM come from the germline V gene.

This clonotype was counted between two and nine times. The rearrangement links TRBV12-3 or TRBV12-4 to TRBJ2-7; D possibly corresponds to TRBD2 (6 bases). The CDR3 loop spans 15 amino acids. Trimming cost V 3 bases and J 4 bases, with 16 bases left between them. CDR3 sequence (DNA): TGTGCCAGCAGTTTTCGTGCGGGGAAAGTTTACGAGCAGTACTTC. Its translation is CASSFRAGKVYEQYF.

Worth noting for this clonotype: Germline is not matched at one junction end, which may reflect a read error. The chain links TRBV7-2 to TRBJ2-3; 11 bases are a match to TRBD2. Germline CDR1 SGHTA, CDR2 FQGNSA. This CDR3 region has 15 residues. CDR3: CASSTLSGGVSTQCF. The CDR3 DNA sequence: TGTGCCAGCAGCACCCTTAGCGGGGGGGTTAGTACGCAGTGTTTT.

This clonotype has more than one count but fewer than ten. The rearrangement links TRBV10-3 to TRBJ2-2; D gene unclear. The CDR3 has 14 residues. CDR1 is ENHRY, CDR2 SYGVKD, per germline. With 3 bases removed from V and 0 bases from J, the gap between germline ends came to 5 bases. CDR3 sequence: CAISEFSNTGELFF. DNA for the CDR3: TGTGCCATCAGTGAATTCTCGAACACCGGGGAGCTGTTTTTT.

The sample holds a few counts of this clonotype. The chain is built from TRBV7-2 and TRBJ1-2; weak D call: TRBD1 (6 bases). The CDR3 spans 12 residues. CDR1 is SGHTA and CDR2 is FQGNSA in the germline V gene. V was trimmed by 4 bases and J by 9 bases, leaving 12 bases between them. CDR3 in amino acids: CASSSDRRCYTF. The CDR3 DNA is TGTGCCAGCAGCTCGGACAGACGCTGCTACACCTTC.

This clonotype was seen a few times. This chain joins TRBV20-1 and TRBJ2-5; maybe TRBD2 (5 bases). CDR1 DFQATT and CDR2 SNEGSKA come from the germline V gene (reference sequence). This CDR3 has 15 residues. V shed 6 bases and J shed 5 bases, with 22 bases lying between them. The CDR3 DNA reads TGCAGTGCAGAACCTAGAGGAGGAATGGGGGAGACCCAGTACTTC. Amino acids: CSAEPRGGMGETQYF.

A few counts support this clonotype. This sequence joins TRBV20-1 and TRBJ2-1, with D perhaps TRBD1 or TRBD2 (5 bases each). Trimming took 5 bases from V and 2 from J, leaving 10 bases between them. Germline CDR1 is DFQATT and CDR2 is SNEGSKA (reference sequence). The CDR3 loop spans 13 amino acids. The CDR3 reads CSAARGPYNEQFF. The CDR3 DNA reads TGCAGTGCTGCTCGGGGCCCCTACAATGAGCAGTTCTTC.

The rearrangement uses TRBV9 and TRBJ2-2, with 10 positions matching TRBD2. The V and J ends lost 2 bases and 1 base, in that order; junction bases with no gene match: 2. The CDR3 has 16 residues. The germline CDR1 and CDR2 sequences are SGDLS and YYNGEE. The CDR3 spells CASSVGLAVNTGELFF. DNA of the CDR3: TGTGCCAGCAGCGTCGGACTAGCGGTGAACACCGGGGAGCTGTTTTTT.